This TCR beta chain was observed in a study of Graves' ophthalmopathy and Graves' hyperthyroidism. RNA transcripts were the source from which TCR beta CDR3 regions were amplified. The authors performed first-round RT-PCR with HTBI primers and then a second-round multiplex PCR. TCRdb called the multiplex PCR reads again in MiXCR, with one record for every CDR3 protein. The table shows about 500,000 distinct CDR3 sequences, with under 45% occurring only once. The CDR3 is 13 amino acids. The junction had 7 bases not matched to a gene; V was cut back by 7 bases and J by 8 bases. Germline-derived CDR1 and CDR2 are SNHLY and FYNNEI. This clonotype was detected ten times or more.

Sequencing was carried out using peripheral blood or thyroid tissue (not recorded which). The chain is built from TRBV2 and TRBJ1-4; 7 positions agree with TRBD1. The source is an adult man with Graves' hyperthyroidism. The CDR3 DNA follows: TGTGCCAGCATCAGGCGGACAGGCGAAAAACTGTTTTTT. It is translated as CASIRRTGEKLFF.